This T cell receptor (beta chain) originates from a study of vaccination and CD4 T cells after COVID-19. Overall study: The convalescents, six males and four females, included two who were Hispanic. Samples after vaccination came a median around 70 days past dose two, ranging 14 to 241.

Oncomine TCR Beta short-read sequencing was applied to DNA from cultured CD4+ T cells. TCRdb independently ran MiXCR on the PCR reads; one entry per CDR3 protein. Counted here are some 14,000 distinct CDR3 sequences, 55% to 85% occurring once; the ten biggest clones make up around a sixth. Treatment denoted: 10-day PBMC culture with coronavirus spike peptide pools or control peptides (ViraFEST assay). Per well, fewer than 2.5 million PBMCs were cultured in the presence of approximately 9 IU/ml IL-2 and 10 ug/ml peptide pools. These CD4+ T cells came from roughly eleven-day cultures by negative selection. With V trimmed by 5 bases and J by 8 bases, 7 bases remained unmatched. Germline V gene lookup returns CDR1 MDHEN and CDR2 SYDVKM. The CDR3 spans 13 residues. This clonotype came up once. Its specificity is unknown.

The TCR originated in a human donor who had recovered from COVID-19. The sequenced sample consisted of CD4+ T cells from blood, cultured in vitro. The chain is built from TRBV28 and TRBJ1-2; 8 nucleotides agree with TRBD1. The CDR3 nucleotides are TGTGCCAGCAGTCCCCCAACAGGGGGGGGCTACACCTTC. Translation: CASSPPTGGGYTF.